Listed below are T cell receptor beta chains from one sample, sequenced in a study of monozygotic twins with inflammatory bowel disease. TCRdb re-called the 5' RACE reads and shows each CDR3 protein once, DNA omitted. There are around 230,000 distinct CDR3 sequences in the sample, with less than 2% held by the top ten. Sequenced input: blood. Source of these receptors: a human donor with ulcerative colitis or Crohn's disease, or a healthy co-twin of an affected twin (not recorded which). CDR3s include the opening cysteine and the closing phenylalanine or tryptophan. Each record gives: V gene, J gene, CDR3 length, CDR3 protein.

v_gene: TRBV20-1; j_gene: TRBJ2-1; len: 16; CDR3aa: CSARLHGQGRYNEQFF
v_gene: TRBV10-3; j_gene: TRBJ1-3; len: 14; CDR3aa: CAAGTLSSGNTIYF
v_gene: TRBV20-1; j_gene: TRBJ2-2; len: 15; CDR3aa: CSASRQGANTGELFF
v_gene: TRBV6-1; j_gene: TRBJ1-5; len: 14; CDR3aa: CASRQGAGNQPQHF
v_gene: TRBV20-1; j_gene: TRBJ1-1; len: 12; CDR3aa: CSLVSRGTEAFF
v_gene: TRBV12-3/TRBV12-4; j_gene: TRBJ2-3; len: 12; CDR3aa: CASTGEADTQYF
v_gene: TRBV20-1; j_gene: TRBJ1-5; len: 15; CDR3aa: CSARDVTLGNQPQHF
v_gene: TRBV7-9; j_gene: TRBJ2-1; len: 13; CDR3aa: CASSLEPHNEQFF
v_gene: TRBV11-2; j_gene: TRBJ1-1; len: 13; CDR3aa: CARSDRVNTEAFF
v_gene: TRBV5-1; j_gene: TRBJ2-2; len: 11; CDR3aa: CARSFIGELFF
v_gene: TRBV6-1; j_gene: TRBJ2-3; len: 15; CDR3aa: CASSSGEQSTDTQYF
v_gene: TRBV20-1; j_gene: TRBJ1-6; len: 13; CDR3aa: CSANSGRNSPLHF
v_gene: TRBV12-3/TRBV12-4; j_gene: TRBJ2-3; len: 14; CDR3aa: CASTRGQGTDTQYF
v_gene: TRBV7-3; j_gene: TRBJ2-3; len: 14; CDR3aa: CASSSDSGSDTQYF
v_gene: TRBV7-9; j_gene: TRBJ2-1; len: 16; CDR3aa: CASSYPAGQINNEQFF